This passage covers 27 T cell receptor beta chains from one sample sequenced in a study of blood T cells in healthy people across ages. It was with a sample-barcoded 5' primer and a J-beta primer mix that a second PCR of roughly 7 to 11 cycles was run. TCRdb ran MiXCR on the 5' RACE reads and lists one entry per CDR3 protein. The table records 1.5 million to 2 million distinct CDR3 sequences, around 48% of them present only once. The sample taken for sequencing was blood. The receptors come from a woman aged 40 to 55 in good health.

This chain links TRBV20-1 with TRBJ1-1; a weak D match, TRBD1 (5 bases). The V gene's germline CDR1 is DFQATT and CDR2 SNEGSKA (reference sequence). V was trimmed by 5 bases and J by 1 base, leaving 11 bases between them. The CDR3 loop spans 13 amino acids. The CDR3 is CSAPRDPNTEAFF. Written as DNA, the CDR3 is TGCAGTGCTCCCCGGGACCCGAACACTGAAGCTTTCTTT.

The CDR3 region is CASSPQAHDYGYTF. Here the CDR3 DNA reads TGTGCCAGCAGCCCACAGGCGCACGACTATGGCTACACCTTC. The rearrangement joins TRBV13 to TRBJ1-2; TRBD1 might be the D (5 bases). CDR1 PRHDT and CDR2 FYEKMQ come from the germline V gene (reference sequence). The CDR3 is 14 amino acids. Trimming stripped 5 bases from V and 3 bases from J, with 13 bases between.

For this clonotype: An end of the junction differs from the germline gene, which may be a read error. The chain recombines TRBV19 with TRBJ2-3; D possibly corresponds to TRBD2 (6 bases). Germline CDR1 is LNHDA and CDR2 is SQIVND (reference sequence). The CDR3 spans 15 residues. The CDR3 is CASSIAAGSTGTQYF. As DNA, the CDR3 is TGTGCCAGTAGTATAGCGGCGGGGAGCACAGGTACGCAGTATTTT.

This clonotype was counted between two and nine times. This CDR3 is CASSLLKGYNEKLFF. For the CDR3, the DNA is TGCGCCAGCAGCTTGCTAAAGGGGTATAATGAAAAACTGTTTTTT. The rearrangement uses TRBV5-1 and TRBJ1-4, with D tentatively TRBD1 (5 bases). The CDR3 spans 15 residues. The germline gives CDR1 SGHRS, CDR2 YFSETQ. With 1 base removed from V and 4 bases from J, the gap between germline ends came to 11 bases.

This chain uses TRBV7-2 with TRBJ2-1; 13 nucleotides align to TRBD2. Germline loops: CDR1 SGHTA, CDR2 FQGNSA. CDR3 length: 15 amino acids. The ends lost 5 bases at V and 5 bases at J; junction bases unmatched: 3. CDR3 loop: CASSTGLAGNNEQFF. The DNA of the CDR3 is TGTGCCAGCAGCACGGGACTAGCGGGGAACAATGAGCAGTTCTTC.

The genes are TRBV4-1 and TRBJ2-5; D gene unclear. V shed 0 bases and J shed 7 bases, with 15 bases lying between them. This CDR3 has 15 residues. CDR1 is MGHRA and CDR2 is YSYEKL in the germline V gene. The CDR3: CASSQDLGPTGTQYF. Written as DNA, the CDR3 is TGCGCCAGCAGCCAAGATTTGGGCCCGACGGGGACCCAGTACTTC.

This clonotype was observed a handful of times. The chain is built from TRBV4-2 and TRBJ2-3; 10 bases are shared with TRBD2. CDR1 LGHNA and CDR2 YNFKEQ come from the germline V gene. This CDR3 is built from 16 residues. Unmatched junction bases numbered 2, after V lost 1 base and J lost 1 base. CDR3 residues: CASSQVTSGGTDTQYF. Here the CDR3 DNA reads TGTGCCAGCAGCCAAGTTACTAGCGGGGGCACAGATACGCAGTATTTT.

This clonotype was detected many times. The genes are TRBV20-1 and TRBJ1-2; possible D gene TRBD1, 5 bases. V lost 6 bases and J 6 bases, leaving 23 bases between the germline ends. Germline-derived CDR1 and CDR2 are DFQATT and SNEGSKA (reference sequence). CDR3 length: 15 residues. The CDR3 region has the DNA TGCAGTGCCGAAACGGGGCTGGGGATAGTTCATGGCTACACCTTC. Translated: CSAETGLGIVHGYTF.

The chain links TRBV11-2 to TRBJ1-5; D not resolved. Germline loops: CDR1 SGHAT, CDR2 FQNNGV. The CDR3 runs to 17 residues. Trimming stripped 5 bases from V and 2 bases from J, with 19 bases between. CDR3 in DNA: TGTGCCAGCAGCCGGGCGGGGTGGACTGGGCGCAATCAGCCCCAGCATTTT. Translating it yields CASSRAGWTGRNQPQHF.

The chain joins TRBV2 to TRBJ2-5; D is unclear. The better agreement between TRBJ2-7 and the DNA end casts doubt on the J call. The CDR3 totals 11 residues. Looked up from germline, CDR1 is SNHLY and CDR2 is FYNNEI. The CDR3 spells CASRYGYEQYF. For the CDR3, the DNA is TGTGCCAGCAGGTATGGTTACGAGCAGTACTTC.

The rearrangement uses TRBV29-1 and TRBJ2-1; D is uncertain. The length of the CDR3 is 13 residues. The germline V and J ends were trimmed by 1 base and 9 bases, with 13 bases remaining between them. Germline CDR1 SQVTM, CDR2 ANQGSEA. In DNA form, the CDR3 reads TGCAGCGTTGAAGGCGCAGGTCTGGTTGAGCAGTTCTTC. This sequence encodes CSVEGAGLVEQFF.

The J gene is TRBJ1-5, the V gene TRBV6-6, with D tentatively TRBD1 (5 bases). CDR1 is MNHNY, CDR2 SVGAGI, per germline (reference sequence). Trimming shortened V by 5 bases and J by 3 bases, and 14 bases separated the two germline ends. The CDR3 has 15 amino acids. DNA of the CDR3: TGTGCCAGCAGTACCGGGACGGGGAACAATCAGCCCCAGCATTTT. Translation: CASSTGTGNNQPQHF.

In its sample, this clonotype was seen many times. The chain couples TRBV29-1 to TRBJ2-7; D is uncertain. The CDR3 covers 13 residues. The V and J ends lost 4 bases and 3 bases respectively, with 13 bases between them. Germline assignment: CDR1 SQVTM and CDR2 ANQGSEA. CDR3 nucleotides: TGCAGCGTTGGAAGCCGGAACCTCTACGAGCAGTACTTC. It specifies CSVGSRNLYEQYF.

The V call is TRBV5-1, the J call TRBJ2-5, with TRBD1 identical over 12 bases. The better agreement between TRBJ2-7 and the DNA end casts doubt on the J call. The V gene's germline CDR1 is SGHRS and CDR2 YFSETQ. The CDR3 length is 17 residues. CDR3 in amino acids: CASSTWVLGQGAHEQYF. In DNA form, the CDR3 reads TGCGCCAGCAGCACCTGGGTTCTGGGACAGGGGGCCCACGAGCAGTACTTC.

This chain uses TRBV7-2 with TRBJ2-5, with TRBD2 identical over 7 bases. Germline values: CDR1 SGHTA, CDR2 FQGNSA. This CDR3 has 15 residues. V lost 5 bases to trimming and J lost 2 bases; unmatched junction nucleotides: 8. The DNA for the CDR3 is TGTGCCAGCAGCAGGAGCGGGGCGGTTCAAGAGACCCAGTACTTC. Encoded protein: CASSRSGAVQETQYF.

In DNA, the CDR3 is TGCGCCAGCAGCTCGCAGGGACAGTACAATGAGCAGTTCTTC. Translating it yields CASSSQGQYNEQFF. V and J are TRBV5-1 and TRBJ2-1, with 7 bases fitting TRBD1. CDR3 length: 14 residues. Per germline, CDR1 SGHRS and CDR2 YFSETQ. V gave up 3 bases and J gave up 4 bases; unmatched junction bases: 4.

The chain employs TRBV4-3 and TRBJ2-4, with D perhaps given as TRBD1 or TRBD2 (6 bases each). With the DNA end fitting TRBJ2-5 better, the J assignment may be wrong. Germline V gene lookup returns CDR1 LGHNA and CDR2 YSLEER. The CDR3 is 15 amino acids. CDR3: CASSHTMGAGETQYF. The DNA of the CDR3 is TGCGCCAGCAGCCACACTATGGGGGCGGGGGAGACCCAGTACTTC.

This clonotype was counted a few times. V usage is TRBV29-1 and J usage is TRBJ1-1; TRBD1 aligns across 7 bases. The germline gives CDR1 SQVTM, CDR2 ANQGSEA. Trimming cost V 5 bases and J 3 bases; bases outside gene matches: 6. The CDR3 sequence is 13 residues long. For the CDR3, the DNA is TGCAGCGTTTTTACAGGGGACCACACTGAAGCTTTCTTT. This codes for CSVFTGDHTEAFF.

This clonotype was counted a few times. This chain uses TRBV6-5 with TRBJ2-6, with D perhaps matching TRBD1 or TRBD2 (5 bases each). From germline, CDR1 is MNHEY and CDR2 SVGAGI. The length of the CDR3 is 16 residues. With 5 bases removed from V and 0 bases from J, the gap between germline ends came to 11 bases. DNA of the CDR3: TGTGCCAGCAGTAAGGGACGGACCTCTGGGGCCAACGTCCTGACTTTC. Its protein product is CASSKGRTSGANVLTF.

The gene calls are TRBV4-3 and TRBJ2-6; D gene unclear. Looked up from germline, CDR1 is LGHNA and CDR2 is YSLEER. The CDR3 sequence is 18 residues long. V was trimmed by 1 base and J by 0 bases, leaving 13 bases between them. In DNA form, the CDR3 reads TGCGCCAGCAGCCAAGGCGCACACCGCAGCTCTGGGGCCAACGTCCTGACTTTC. It translates to CASSQGAHRSSGANVLTF.

This clonotype came up a few times. V usage is TRBV18 and J usage is TRBJ2-7; a possible D gene is TRBD2 (5 bases). Germline V gene lookup returns CDR1 KGHSH and CDR2 LQKENI. With 1 base removed from V and 2 bases from J, the gap between germline ends came to 9 bases. The CDR3 is 14 residues long. The CDR3 DNA follows: TGTGCCAGCTCACCACAGGACGGGACCTACGAGCAGTACTTC. The encoded protein is CASSPQDGTYEQYF.

The rearrangement links TRBV24-1 to TRBJ1-2; 8 nucleotides match TRBD1. Losses at the gene ends were 7 bases for V and 7 bases for J; bases not matched to a gene: 4. The CDR3 is made up of 12 amino acids. The germline gives CDR1 KGHDR, CDR2 SFDVKD. This CDR3 is CATRDRELGYTF. DNA for the CDR3: TGTGCCACCAGGGACAGGGAACTTGGCTACACCTTC.

As DNA, the CDR3 is TGTGCCAGCAGTTACTCTCGGGGGTACTACAATGAGCAGTTCTTC. Translated: CASSYSRGYYNEQFF. The chain combines TRBV6-2 or TRBV6-3 with TRBJ2-1; a possible D gene is TRBD2 (6 bases). The CDR3 totals 15 residues. From germline, CDR1 is MNHEY and CDR2 SVGEGT. Trimming shortened V by 0 bases and J by 3 bases, and 9 bases separated the two germline ends.

The rearrangement uses TRBV6-5 and TRBJ2-7, with TRBD1 matching 11 bases. The assigned J gene may be wrong: the sequence end matches TRBJ2-5 better. Germline V gene sequence: CDR1 MNHEY, CDR2 SVGAGI. CDR3 size: 15 residues. The CDR3 sequence is CASTRTGGRRSTQYF. CDR3 nucleotides: TGTGCCAGCACCAGGACAGGGGGCCGCCGTTCGACCCAGTACTTC.

CDR3 DNA sequence: TGCGCCAGCAGCTTCCCGACTAGCGGGGGGGTCAATGAGCAGTTCTTC. Its protein is CASSFPTSGGVNEQFF. V gene TRBV5-1 combines with J gene TRBJ2-1; TRBD2 aligns across 14 bases. V lost 2 bases to trimming and J lost 6 bases; unmatched junction nucleotides: 4. The CDR3 is made up of 16 amino acids. Germline CDR1 SGHRS, CDR2 YFSETQ.

Points on this clonotype: The junction departs from the called germline gene at one end, perhaps through a read error. The chain employs TRBV7-9 and TRBJ2-6; TRBD2 might be the D (6 bases). Germline V lookup: CDR1 SEHNR, CDR2 FQNEAQ (reference sequence). The CDR3 spans 12 residues. CDR3 in amino acids: CASSSAGNVRTF. DNA of the CDR3: TGTGCCAGCAGCTCCGCGGGGAACGTCCGGACTTTC.

The gene calls are TRBV7-2 and TRBJ2-1; 8 bases match TRBD2. The germline V gene has CDR1 SGHTA and CDR2 FQGNSA. There are 15 residues in the CDR3. After removal of 7 bases from V and 2 bases from J, the junction contained 7 bases not matched to a gene. CDR3 in DNA: TGTGCCAGCACCTCAGCGGGGGTCACCTACAATGAGCAGTTCTTC. Its protein is CASTSAGVTYNEQFF. The full variable domain, its missing parts supplied by reference TRBV7-2 and TRBJ2-1, is GAGVSQSPSNKVTEKGKDVELRCDPISGHTALYWYRQSLGQGLEFLIYFQGNSAPDKSGLPSDRFSAERTGGSVSTLTIQRTQQEDSAVYLCASTSAGVTYNEQFFGPGTRLTVL.